Listed below are T cell receptor beta chains from one sample, sequenced in a study of blood T cell repertoires in COVID-19. Data came from immunoSEQ multiplex PCR; TCRdb stores just in-frame clones and leaves some out. The table lists some 170,000 clones, around 80% of them singletons. Specimen: peripheral blood. The receptor set was obtained from a woman aged 80 or over with acute or convalescent COVID-19. CDR3s include the opening cysteine and the closing phenylalanine or tryptophan. Each record gives: clone size, V gene, D gene, J gene, CDR3 DNA, CDR3 protein. D genes are given only for firm matches. Clone size is shown for a subset of rows, as once, few, many or a class of expanded clone.

.	TRBV7-9	TRBD1	TRBJ1-1	TGTGCCAGCAGTCGTAACAGGGGAGCGACTGAAGCTTTCTTT	CASSRNRGATEAFF
.	TRBV6-5	TRBD1	TRBJ1-2	TGTGCCAGCAGTTACTTCGGACAGGGGTATGGCTACACCTTC	CASSYFGQGYGYTF
.	TRBV3-1/TRBV3-2	.	TRBJ2-5	TGTGCCAGCAGCCAGTCACACAGGGATCAAGAGACCCAGTACTTC	CASSQSHRDQETQYF
.	TRBV25-1	.	TRBJ1-1	TGTGCCAGCGGACTCGACATCCCGAACACTGAAGCTTTCTTT	CASGLDIPNTEAFF
once	TRBV28	.	TRBJ1-2	TGTGCCAGCAGTTCCGTCCCGGGGTACTATGGCTACACCTTC	CASSSVPGYYGYTF
once	TRBV30	.	TRBJ2-3	TGTGCCTGGAGAAATTGGGCAGGCACAGATACGCAGTATTTT	CAWRNWAGTDTQYF
.	TRBV19	TRBD2	TRBJ2-3	TGTGCCAGTAGTATAGCGGGGGGGGCTACAGATACGCAGTATTTT	CASSIAGGATDTQYF
.	TRBV24-1	.	TRBJ2-7	TGTGCCACCAGTGATCACCTCGGAGGGCCCCAGGGCGAGCAGTACTTC	CATSDHLGGPQGEQYF
.	TRBV29-1	TRBD1	TRBJ2-5	TGCAGCGGGAACATCGACGGACAGGCCTACCAAGAGACCCAGTACTTC	CSGNIDGQAYQETQYF
.	TRBV5-1	TRBD1	TRBJ1-1	TGCGCCAGCCATAGGGACAGGGGGCATGAAGCTTTCTTT	CASHRDRGHEAFF
.	TRBV7-2	TRBD2	TRBJ2-1	TGTGCCAGCAGCTTATCTAGCGGGATCCCCTATGAGCAGTTCTTC	CASSLSSGIPYEQFF
.	TRBV15	TRBD2	TRBJ2-2	TGTGCCACCAGCAAGGGAGGACTAGCGGGTAACGGGGAGCTGTTTTTT	CATSKGGLAGNGELFF
.	TRBV7-3	TRBD1	TRBJ1-1	TGTGCCAGCAGTTCTACAGGGGCCGACACTGAAGCTTTCTTT	CASSSTGADTEAFF
.	TRBV3-1/TRBV3-2	.	TRBJ2-5	TGTGCCAGCAGCCCTTGTACTTACCCCACCTACAGGGAGGGCCAAGAGACCCAGTACTTC	CASSPCTYPTYREGQETQYF
.	TRBV4-2	.	TRBJ2-1	TGTGCCAGCAGCCAAGGCCTAACTGGTTTCAATGAGCAGTTCTTC	CASSQGLTGFNEQFF
.	TRBV12-3/TRBV12-4	.	TRBJ2-1	TGTGCCAGCAACAGTCACGGCTACAATGAGCAGTTCTTC	CASNSHGYNEQFF
.	TRBV6-5	.	TRBJ1-3	TGTGCCAGCATAACTACTGGAAACACCATATATTTT	CASITTGNTIYF
.	TRBV3-1/TRBV3-2	.	TRBJ2-2	TGTGCCAGCAGCCGCGGATCGACCGGGGAGCTGTTTTTT	CASSRGSTGELFF
.	TRBV4-3	TRBD1	TRBJ2-2	TGCGCCAGCAGCCAAGATTTGACAGGGGCGAACACCGGGGAGCTGTTTTTT	CASSQDLTGANTGELFF
.	TRBV5-1	.	TRBJ2-1	TGCGCCAGCAGCGGGAGGGGGAGATCGAACAATGAGCAGTTCTTC	CASSGRGRSNNEQFF
.	TRBV27	TRBD2	TRBJ2-7	TGTGCCAGCAGTTTAAAGGGACTAGCTTTTGGTTCCTACGAGCAGTACTTC	CASSLKGLAFGSYEQYF
.	TRBV5-4	TRBD1	TRBJ2-1	TGTGCCAGCAGTTCGGACAGGGGCTTTTCCTACAATGAGCAGTTCTTC	CASSSDRGFSYNEQFF
.	TRBV24-1	TRBD1	TRBJ1-5	TGTGCCACCAGTGATAACGGACAGGGCAATCAGCCCCAGCATTTT	CATSDNGQGNQPQHF
once	TRBV7-3	.	TRBJ1-6	TGTGCCAGCAGCGCAGGGGATAATTCACCCCTCCACTTT	CASSAGDNSPLHF
.	TRBV5-5	TRBD1	TRBJ1-4	TGTGCCAGCAGCTTACCCCGGACAGGGGGCCGAGAAAAACTGTTTTTT	CASSLPRTGGREKLFF
.	TRBV5-6	TRBD2	TRBJ2-1	TGTGCCAGCAGTAAAGCGGGGGGGACCAATGAGCAGTTCTTC	CASSKAGGTNEQFF
.	TRBV5-5	.	TRBJ1-2	TGTGCCAGCAGCTTGGGAGGCCTCGGGTACTATGGCTACACCTTC	CASSLGGLGYYGYTF
.	TRBV2	.	TRBJ2-7	TGTGCCAGCAGTGAGTCCGGGGGACCCTACGAGCAGTACTTC	CASSESGGPYEQYF
.	TRBV29-1	.	TRBJ2-2	TGCAGCGTTTCAGGGAACACCGGGGAGCTGTTTTTT	CSVSGNTGELFF
.	TRBV29-1	.	TRBJ1-1	TGCAGCGTTGAAGATCGCGGGTACGATGAAGCTTTCTTT	CSVEDRGYDEAFF
.	TRBV15	.	TRBJ2-7	TGTGCCACCAGCAGAGGGTCGACAGACGAGCAGTACTTC	CATSRGSTDEQYF
few	TRBV19	TRBD1	TRBJ2-5	TGTGCCAGTAGTCCCGACAGGGGGATGAGGGAGACCCAGTACTTC	CASSPDRGMRETQYF
.	TRBV2	.	TRBJ1-2	TGTGCCAGCAGTGACTTCCTATCGTTCTATGGCTACACCTTC	CASSDFLSFYGYTF
.	TRBV2	TRBD2	TRBJ2-3	TGTGCCAGCAGTGAATGGTGGACCGGACTAGCGGGGTATACGCAGTATTTT	CASSEWWTGLAGYTQYF
.	TRBV18	.	TRBJ2-1	TGTGCCAGCTCACCGGGCGCTGAGCAGTTCTTC	CASSPGAEQFF
.	TRBV5-1	TRBD1	TRBJ1-6	TGCGCCAGCCCAGGGGGCTCACCCCCGCTCTATAATTCACCCCTCCACTTT	CASPGGSPPLYNSPLHF
.	TRBV6-5	.	TRBJ1-5	TGTGCCAGCAGTTACGGGAGAGAAGGTCAGCCCCAGCATTTT	CASSYGREGQPQHF
once	TRBV10-1	TRBD2	TRBJ2-7	TGCGCCAGCAGCGCGGGACTAGCGGAGTCCTACGAGCAGTACTTC	CASSAGLAESYEQYF
.	TRBV19	TRBD2	TRBJ2-7	TGTGCCAGTAAGGCTAGCGGGAGAAGGTACGAGCAGTACTTC	CASKASGRRYEQYF
.	TRBV28	.	TRBJ1-1	TGTGCCAGCAGTTCCGGTTCCTTTGAAGCTTTCTTT	CASSSGSFEAFF
.	TRBV6-2/TRBV6-3	.	TRBJ1-4	TGTGCCAGCAGCTTCGACAGGAGAGCAACTAATGAAAAACTGTTTTTT	CASSFDRRATNEKLFF
once	TRBV5-6	.	TRBJ1-5	TGTGCCAGCAGCTTGGCTCGGGGAGAGGGGCCCCAGCATTTT	CASSLARGEGPQHF
.	TRBV5-6	TRBD2	TRBJ2-1	TGTGCCAGCACCGAGGGACTAGCGGGAGTTCCCTACAATGAGCAGTTCTTC	CASTEGLAGVPYNEQFF
.	TRBV14	TRBD2	TRBJ2-4	TGTGCCAGCAGTCCAACGGGGGGTCTGAAAAACATTCAGTACTTC	CASSPTGGLKNIQYF
.	TRBV6-5	TRBD2	TRBJ2-1	TGTGCCAGCATGATGACGGGGGGGCTGTTCGATGAGCAGTTCTTC	CASMMTGGLFDEQFF
.	TRBV5-6	.	TRBJ2-1	TGTGCCAGCAGCTTAAGGCAGGGTACCTACAATGAGCAGTTCTTC	CASSLRQGTYNEQFF
.	TRBV11-2	.	TRBJ2-7	TGTGCCAGCAGCTTAGATCCTCTAGCGCAGGTGGAGCAGTACTTC	CASSLDPLAQVEQYF
.	TRBV14	.	TRBJ1-4	TGTGCCAGCAGCCACCAGATAAATGAAAAACTGTTTTTT	CASSHQINEKLFF
.	TRBV4-1	.	TRBJ1-4	TGCGCCAGCAGCCATAGGACAGAGAGATATGAAAAACTGTTTTTT	CASSHRTERYEKLFF
.	TRBV28	TRBD2	TRBJ2-1	TGTGCCAGCAGTCCACCGGGACTAGCGGCGTGGGAGAATGAGCAGTTCTTC	CASSPPGLAAWENEQFF
.	TRBV27	.	TRBJ1-2	TGTGCCAGCACGGCTCTCGGAGGGCGCGGCTATGGCTACACCTTC	CASTALGGRGYGYTF
.	TRBV7-6	TRBD1	TRBJ1-3	TGTGCCAGCAGCTTAGGCGCCGGGACAGGGGTTGGAAACACCATATATTTT	CASSLGAGTGVGNTIYF